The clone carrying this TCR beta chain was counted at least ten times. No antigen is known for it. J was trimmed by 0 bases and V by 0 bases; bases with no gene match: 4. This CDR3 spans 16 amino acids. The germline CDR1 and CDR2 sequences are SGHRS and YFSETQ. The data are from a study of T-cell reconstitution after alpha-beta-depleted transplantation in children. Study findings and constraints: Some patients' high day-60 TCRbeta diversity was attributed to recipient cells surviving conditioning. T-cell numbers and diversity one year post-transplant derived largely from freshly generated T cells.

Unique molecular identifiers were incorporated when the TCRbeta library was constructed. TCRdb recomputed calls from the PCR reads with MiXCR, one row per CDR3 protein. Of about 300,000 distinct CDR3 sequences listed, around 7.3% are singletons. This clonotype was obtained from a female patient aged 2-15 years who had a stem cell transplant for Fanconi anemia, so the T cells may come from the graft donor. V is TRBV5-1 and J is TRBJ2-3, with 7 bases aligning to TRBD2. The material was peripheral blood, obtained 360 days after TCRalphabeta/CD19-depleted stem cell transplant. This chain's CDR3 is CASSLASAGSTDTQYF. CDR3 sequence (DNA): TGCGCCAGCAGCTTGGCTTCAGCGGGAAGCACAGATACGCAGTATTTT.